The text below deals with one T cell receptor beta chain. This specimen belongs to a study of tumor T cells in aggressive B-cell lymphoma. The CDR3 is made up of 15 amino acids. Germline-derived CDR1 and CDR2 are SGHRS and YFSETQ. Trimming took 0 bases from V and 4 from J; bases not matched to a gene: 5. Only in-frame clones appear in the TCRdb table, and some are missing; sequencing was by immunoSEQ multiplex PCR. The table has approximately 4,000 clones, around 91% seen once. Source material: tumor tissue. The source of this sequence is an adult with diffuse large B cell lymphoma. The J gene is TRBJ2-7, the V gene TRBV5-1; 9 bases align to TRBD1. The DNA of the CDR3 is TGCGCCAGCAGCTTGGGGGACAGGGTTTTTTACGAGCAGTACTTC. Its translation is CASSLGDRVFYEQYF.